The present T cell receptor (beta chain) was sequenced within a study of shared clonotypes between healthy human individuals. Study details: Donor composition was a couple of women and three men, aged 18 to 49.

This CDR3 spans 17 amino acids. Clones were sequenced by immunoSEQ multiplex PCR, and TCRdb holds only the in-frame ones, with some missing. The sample holds approximately 700,000 clones, roughly 72% seen once. This clone was picked up many times. The origin of this receptor is a woman in her twenties or thirties in good health. V is TRBV21-1 and J is TRBJ2-2; TRBD2 is the table's D call, not checked against the DNA. TRBV21-1 is listed as a pseudogene. Material for sequencing was memory CD4+ T cells sorted from blood. Subset given: CD45RA-negative fraction. The CDR3 reads CASSRTSGSVFSGELFF. The DNA for the CDR3 is TGTGCCAGCAGCAGGACTAGCGGGAGCGTATTTTCCGGGGAGCTGTTTTTT.